This T cell receptor (beta chain) is drawn from a study of blood T cell repertoires in COVID-19. Background on the study: Researchers got acute and convalescent COVID-19 samples from the United States, Italy and Spain. The cDNA or gDNA used as material had been derived from T cells, B-cell-depleted T cells, or PBMCs.

Data came from immunoSEQ multiplex PCR; TCRdb stores just in-frame clones and leaves some out. Of more than 200,000 clones listed, 70% to 90% are singletons. CDR3 length: 13 amino acids. Trimming took off 3 bases at V and 1 base at J, with 7 bases between the two ends. The germline gives CDR1 SGHNT, CDR2 YENEEA. What was sequenced was peripheral blood. The V gene is TRBV11-3, the J gene TRBJ2-7; D possibly corresponds to TRBD1 (5 bases). The sequence was obtained from a woman in her sixties or seventies with active or convalescent COVID-19. In DNA form, the CDR3 reads TGTGCCAGCAGCTTTACAGGTTCCTACGAGCAGTACTTC. This sequence encodes CASSFTGSYEQYF.